The clone carrying this TCR beta chain was counted ten times or more. Its antigen is as yet unknown. This sample is part of a study of identical twins. The cDNA had a unique molecular identifier and a template-switch universal primer site. One entry per CDR3 protein results from TCRdb running MiXCR on the 5' RACE reads. The sample consists of 690,000 or so distinct CDR3 sequences, around 8.6% of them appearing once. Study-level results: Out-of-frame alpha sequences shared by twins showed excess low generation probability. Beta clonotypes that were abundant in cord blood contained fewer insertions, a pattern absent from memory repertoires.

V shed 0 bases and J shed 5 bases, with 18 bases lying between them. Per the germline V gene, CDR1 is SGHRS and CDR2 is YFSETQ. The CDR3 sequence is 17 residues long. These data were also filed under a second study, of yellow fever vaccine responses in identical twins.

Sequencing input: PBMCs. The chain couples TRBV5-1 to TRBJ2-1; no clear D gene. The sequence was obtained from a woman between 18 and 29 years old in good health. This chain's CDR3 is CASSLGPARKGHNEQFF. CDR3 DNA sequence: TGCGCCAGCAGCTTGGGCCCAGCCAGAAAGGGTCACAATGAGCAGTTCTTC. Complete variable domain (other parts from reference TRBV5-1 and TRBJ2-1): KAGVTQTPRYLIKTRGQQVTLSCSPISGHRSVSWYQQTPGQGLQFLFEYFSETQRNKGNFPGRFSGRQFSNSRSEMNVSTLELGDSALYLCASSLGPARKGHNEQFFGPGTRLTVL.